These 16 T cell receptor beta chains came from one sample sequenced in a study of blood T cell repertoires in COVID-19. Only in-frame clones appear in the TCRdb table, and some are missing; sequencing was by immunoSEQ multiplex PCR. The repertoire has some 300,000 clones, 88% of them found once; the top ten carry roughly 2%. Material: PBMCs or T cells enriched from blood (not recorded which). These receptors came from an older woman in a cohort exposed to, infected with or recovered from COVID-19 (not recorded which).

The genes are TRBV30 and TRBJ1-5; 12 nucleotides align to TRBD1. Germline assignment: CDR1 GTSNPN and CDR2 SVGIG (reference sequence). V lost 1 base to trimming and J lost 4 bases; unmatched junction nucleotides: 14. The CDR3 consists of 19 residues. This CDR3 is CAWSADLGTGGPLNQPQHF. The CDR3 coding sequence is TGTGCCTGGAGTGCTGATCTCGGGACAGGGGGCCCCCTTAATCAGCCCCAGCATTTT. The full variable domain, completed using reference TRBV30 and TRBJ1-5, is SQTIHQWPATLVQPVGSPLSLECTVEGTSNPNLYWYRQAAGRGLQLLFYSVGIGQISSEVPQNLSASRPQDRQFILSSKKLLLSDSGFYLCAWSADLGTGGPLNQPQHFGDGTRLSIL.

The chain recombines TRBV9 with TRBJ2-3; TRBD1 agrees at 8 bases. The CDR3 has 16 amino acids. CDR1 and CDR2 (germline): SGDLS, YYNGEE. After removal of 2 bases from V and 1 base from J, the junction contained 6 bases not matched to a gene. The CDR3 loop reads CASSVLDRGGTDTQYF. The CDR3 bases are TGTGCCAGCAGCGTCCTAGACAGGGGAGGCACAGATACGCAGTATTTT.

Worth noting for this clone: One end of the junction does not line up with germline, which may come from a read error. The chain uses TRBV7-9 and TRBJ2-5; 11 positions match TRBD2. CDR1 and CDR2 (germline): SEHNR, FQNEAQ (reference sequence). The CDR3 runs 14 residues. CDR3 in amino acids: CASSLAGGMETQYF. CDR3 nucleotides: TGTGCCAGCAGCCTAGCGGGAGGCATGGAGACCCAGTACTTC.

CDR3 bases: TGTGCCAGCAGGTCAGGGGGCTGGAATTCACCCCTCCACTTT. Protein: CASRSGGWNSPLHF. The rearrangement uses TRBV6-5 and TRBJ1-6; 8 nucleotides line up with TRBD1. J lost 7 bases, V lost 6 bases, and 5 bases had no gene match. CDR3 length: 14 residues. Germline values: CDR1 MNHEY, CDR2 SVGAGI.

The CDR3 region is CSVSPDRVTEAFF. In DNA form, the CDR3 reads TGCAGCGTTTCACCGGACAGGGTGACTGAAGCTTTCTTT. The genes are TRBV29-1 and TRBJ1-1; the match to TRBD1 covers 8 bases. The CDR3 contains 13 residues. V lost 5 bases, J lost 5 bases, and 7 bases stayed unmatched. The germline CDR1 and CDR2 sequences are SQVTM and ANQGSEA.

V and J are TRBV19 and TRBJ1-5; tentative D call: TRBD1 (5 bases). V gave up 4 bases and J gave up 5 bases, with 15 bases separating them. The CDR3 covers 15 residues. CDR1 is LNHDA, CDR2 SQIVND, per germline (reference sequence). In DNA form, the CDR3 reads TGTGCCAGTAGTACGGGGGGTCTGATGCATCAGCCCCAGCATTTT. Its translation: CASSTGGLMHQPQHF.

The chain employs TRBV30 and TRBJ1-1, with TRBD1 identical over 7 bases. The CDR3 is made up of 14 amino acids. Germline CDR1 reads GTSNPN; CDR2 reads SVGIG (reference sequence). V shed 8 bases and J 0 bases; nucleotides not matched to a gene: 9. This CDR3 is CARQGGLMNTEAFF. Written as DNA, the CDR3 is TGTGCCCGACAAGGGGGCCTGATGAACACTGAAGCTTTCTTT. Full variable domain (outside the CDR3, taken from reference TRBV30 and TRBJ1-1): SQTIHQWPATLVQPVGSPLSLECTVEGTSNPNLYWYRQAAGRGLQLLFYSVGIGQISSEVPQNLSASRPQDRQFILSSKKLLLSDSGFYLCARQGGLMNTEAFFGQGTRLTVV.

The gene calls are TRBV7-6 and TRBJ2-5; 12 bases match TRBD2. Germline V gene sequence: CDR1 SGHVS, CDR2 FNYEAQ. CDR3 size: 15 residues. The V and J ends lost 4 bases and 2 bases, in that order; junction bases with no gene match: 2. The DNA of the CDR3 is TGTGCCAGCAGCTCCGGACTAGCGGGACAAGAGACCCAGTACTTC. This sequence encodes CASSSGLAGQETQYF.

The V and J genes are TRBV28 and TRBJ2-1; the D gene is possibly TRBD2 (6 bases). CDR3 length equals 15 residues. Germline CDR1 MDHEN, CDR2 SYDVKM. Trimming took off 8 bases at V and 1 base at J, with 15 bases between the two ends. This chain's CDR3 is CASSVGGASYNEQFF. The CDR3 DNA follows: TGTGCCAGCTCAGTTGGAGGGGCGTCCTACAATGAGCAGTTCTTC. Full variable domain (missing parts from reference TRBV28 and TRBJ2-1): DVKVTQSSRYLVKRTGEKVFLECVQDMDHENMFWYRQDPGLGLRLIYFSYDVKMKEKGDIPEGYSVSREKKERFSLILESASTNQTSMYLCASSVGGASYNEQFFGPGTRLTVL.

This sequence joins TRBV5-1 and TRBJ2-3; 16 bases agree with TRBD2. The V gene's germline CDR1 is SGHRS and CDR2 YFSETQ. This CDR3 region has 20 residues. The V segment lost 4 bases and the J segment 2 bases; nucleotides outside the gene matches: 13. Written as DNA, the CDR3 is TGCGCCAGCAGCAAGGGACTAGCGGGAGGGTCCGCGAGACACACAGATACGCAGTATTTT. Encoded protein: CASSKGLAGGSARHTDTQYF. The whole variable domain, remainder taken from reference TRBV5-1 and TRBJ2-3, is KAGVTQTPRYLIKTRGQQVTLSCSPISGHRSVSWYQQTPGQGLQFLFEYFSETQRNKGNFPGRFSGRQFSNSRSEMNVSTLELGDSALYLCASSKGLAGGSARHTDTQYFGPGTRLTVL.

V gene TRBV5-1 combines with J gene TRBJ1-2; 7 bases agree with TRBD1. The CDR3 length is 15 residues. V lost 0 bases and J lost 4; bases outside the gene matches: 6. Germline-derived CDR1 and CDR2 are SGHRS and YFSETQ. The CDR3 DNA sequence: TGCGCCAGCAGCTTGGCCGAGACAGGGCTCTATGGCTACACCTTC. Translation gives CASSLAETGLYGYTF.

The chain links TRBV24-1 to TRBJ2-1; D may be TRBD2 (5 bases). V gave up 3 bases and J gave up 15 bases, with 17 bases separating them. There are 13 residues in the CDR3. Germline V gives CDR1 KGHDR, CDR2 SFDVKD. The CDR3 DNA sequence: TGTGCCACCAGTGATGCTCTACGGTCCGGGGTGTTCTTC. Amino acid sequence: CATSDALRSGVFF.

The V gene is TRBV3-1 (or the pseudogene TRBV3-2), the J gene TRBJ1-5; D is undetermined. V was clipped by 5 bases and J by 0 bases, with 5 bases between them. Germline V gene lookup returns CDR1 LGHDT and CDR2 YNNKEL (reference sequence). This CDR3 contains 13 residues. The CDR3 reads CASSTRSNQPQHF. The CDR3 DNA reads as TGTGCCAGCAGCACACGTAGCAATCAGCCCCAGCATTTT.

V is TRBV7-2 and J is TRBJ2-5; no clear D. The germline CDR1 and CDR2 sequences are SGHTA and FQGNSA. V was trimmed by 7 bases and J by 1 base, leaving 13 bases between them. CDR3 size: 14 residues. The CDR3 is CASKPFVSQETQYF. In DNA, the CDR3 is TGTGCCAGCAAGCCCTTTGTGTCCCAAGAGACCCAGTACTTC.

The chain recombines TRBV6-5 with TRBJ2-3, with D possibly matching TRBD1 (6 bases). The CDR3 sequence is 14 residues long. Trimming cost V 3 bases and J 4 bases, with 11 bases left between them. The V gene's germline CDR1 is MNHEY and CDR2 SVGAGI. CDR3 DNA sequence: TGTGCCAGCAGTTATACAGGGACGGCAGATACGCAGTATTTT. Its translation is CASSYTGTADTQYF.

The chain links TRBV11-2 to TRBJ2-1; D gene unclear. Trimming removed 1 base from V and 3 bases from J, with 4 bases in between. CDR1 and CDR2 (germline): SGHAT, FQNNGV. The CDR3 covers 13 residues. The CDR3 is CASSLVVYNEQFF. The CDR3 DNA reads TGTGCCAGCAGCTTAGTCGTCTACAATGAGCAGTTCTTC. Full variable domain (remainder filled in from reference TRBV11-2 and TRBJ2-1): EAGVAQSPRYKIIEKRQSVAFWCNPISGHATLYWYQQILGQGPKLLIQFQNNGVVDDSQLPKDRFSAERLKGVDSTLKIQPAKLEDSAVYLCASSLVVYNEQFFGPGTRLTVL.